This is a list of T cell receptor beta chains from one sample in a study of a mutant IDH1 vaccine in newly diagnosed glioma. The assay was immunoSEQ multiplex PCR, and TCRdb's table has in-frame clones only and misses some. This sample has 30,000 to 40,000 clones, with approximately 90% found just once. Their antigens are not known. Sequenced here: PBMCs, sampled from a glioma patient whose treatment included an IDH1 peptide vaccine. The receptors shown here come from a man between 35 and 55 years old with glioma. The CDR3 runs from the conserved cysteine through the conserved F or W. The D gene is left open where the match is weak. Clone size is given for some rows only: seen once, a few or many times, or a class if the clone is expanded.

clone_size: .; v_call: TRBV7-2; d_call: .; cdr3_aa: CASSLETGTYYEQYF
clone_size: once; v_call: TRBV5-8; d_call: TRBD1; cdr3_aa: CASSLEEGQGVSYEQYF
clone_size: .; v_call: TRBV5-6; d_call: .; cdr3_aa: CASSSSGDRTTGELFF
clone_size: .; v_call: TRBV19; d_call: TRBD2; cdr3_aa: CASSKGLAGGPEFF
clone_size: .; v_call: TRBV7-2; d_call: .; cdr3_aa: CASSIRGDQPQHF
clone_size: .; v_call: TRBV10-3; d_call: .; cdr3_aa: CAISESRGGSLPKQYF
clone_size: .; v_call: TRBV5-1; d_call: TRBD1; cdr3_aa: CASSSGQGAVSPLHF
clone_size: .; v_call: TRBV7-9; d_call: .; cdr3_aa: CASSSLESPLHF
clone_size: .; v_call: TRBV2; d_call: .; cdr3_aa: CASRGWGYNEQFF
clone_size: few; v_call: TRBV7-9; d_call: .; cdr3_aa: CASTPQAGANVLTF
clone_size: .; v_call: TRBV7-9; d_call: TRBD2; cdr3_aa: CASTLSGTSGFYEQYF
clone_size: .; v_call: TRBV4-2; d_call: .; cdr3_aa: CASSQTGGTSQETQYF
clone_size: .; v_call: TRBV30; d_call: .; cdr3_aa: CAWSLWNTEAFF
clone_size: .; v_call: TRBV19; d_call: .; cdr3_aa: CATSGAISNTGELFF
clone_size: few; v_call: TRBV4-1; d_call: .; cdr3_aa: CASSPAPGQHYGYTF
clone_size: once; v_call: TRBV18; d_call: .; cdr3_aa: CASSRTGELFF
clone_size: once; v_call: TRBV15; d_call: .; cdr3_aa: CATSKGGGNQPQHF
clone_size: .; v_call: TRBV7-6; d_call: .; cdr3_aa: CASSSDSASGNTIYF
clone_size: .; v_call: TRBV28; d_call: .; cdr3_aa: CASRTVGGYYEQYF
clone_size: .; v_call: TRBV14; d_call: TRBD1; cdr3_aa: CASSHPQGSDSPLHF
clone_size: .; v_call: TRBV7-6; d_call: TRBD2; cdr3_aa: CASSLARREGYNEQFF
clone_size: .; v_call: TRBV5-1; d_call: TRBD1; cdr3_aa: CASSLAGGDPSYGYTF
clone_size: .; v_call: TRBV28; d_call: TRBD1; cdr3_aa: CASSLSPQVRGAQPQHF
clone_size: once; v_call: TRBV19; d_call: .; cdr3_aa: CASSPLGRYNEQFF
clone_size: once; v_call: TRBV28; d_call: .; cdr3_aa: CASSLMGGGHTEAFF
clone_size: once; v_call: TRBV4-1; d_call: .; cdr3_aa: CASSQPQGTSNTEAFF
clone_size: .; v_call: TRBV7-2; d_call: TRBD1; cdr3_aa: CASSLGSGGVGNTIYF
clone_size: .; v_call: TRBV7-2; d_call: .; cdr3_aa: CASSHWTTNEKLFF
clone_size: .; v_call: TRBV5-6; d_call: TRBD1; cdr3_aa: CASSHRGPPTNEKLFF
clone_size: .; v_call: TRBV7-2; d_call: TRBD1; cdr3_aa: CASMKDRGLDEQFF
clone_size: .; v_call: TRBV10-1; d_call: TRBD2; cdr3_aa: CASSESRGGLYNEQFF
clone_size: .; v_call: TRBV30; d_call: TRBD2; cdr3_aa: CAWSGTSGSYEQYF
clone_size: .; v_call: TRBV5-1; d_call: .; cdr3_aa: CASSPVVGKETQYF
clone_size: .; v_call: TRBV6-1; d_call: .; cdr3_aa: CAGSTVYGYTF
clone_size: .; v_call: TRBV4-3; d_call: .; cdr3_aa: CASSQEYVTRSYEQYF
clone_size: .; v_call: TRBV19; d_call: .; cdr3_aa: CASSIQTGTSGNTIYF
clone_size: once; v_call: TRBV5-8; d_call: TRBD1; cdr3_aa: CASKPGQGNTGELFF
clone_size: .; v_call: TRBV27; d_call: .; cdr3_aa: CASSRADGINQPQHF
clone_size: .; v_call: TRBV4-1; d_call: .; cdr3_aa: CASSQAGAGVNSPLHF
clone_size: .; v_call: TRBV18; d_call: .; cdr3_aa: CASSLLRGPSTDTQYF
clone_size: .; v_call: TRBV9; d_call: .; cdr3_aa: CASSVAGGSTDTQYF
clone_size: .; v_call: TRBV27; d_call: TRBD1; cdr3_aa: CASSLLRADRVRHEQYF
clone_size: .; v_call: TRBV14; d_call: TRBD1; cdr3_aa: CASSEFLSARQGGYGYTF
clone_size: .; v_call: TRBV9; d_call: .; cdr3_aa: CASSRTGDYTEAFF
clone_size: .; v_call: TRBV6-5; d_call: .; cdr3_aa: CASSYRQINSYEQYF
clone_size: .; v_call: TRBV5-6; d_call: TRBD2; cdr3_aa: CASSSRGGSYNEQFF
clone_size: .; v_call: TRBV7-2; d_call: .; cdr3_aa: CASSFSRDSYEQYF
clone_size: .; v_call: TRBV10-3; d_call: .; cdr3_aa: CAISERGREDGYTF
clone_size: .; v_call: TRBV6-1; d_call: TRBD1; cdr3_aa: CASSAYRDRGVGYTF
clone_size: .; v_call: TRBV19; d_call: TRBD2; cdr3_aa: CASSNSGGADTQYF
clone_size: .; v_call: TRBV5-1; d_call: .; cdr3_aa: CASSPPSLYEQYF
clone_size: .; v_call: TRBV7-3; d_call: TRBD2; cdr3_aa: CASSLTAGGEETQYF
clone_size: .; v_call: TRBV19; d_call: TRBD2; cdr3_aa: CASSTEREGPSDTQYF
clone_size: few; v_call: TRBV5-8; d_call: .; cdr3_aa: CASSLTGRTGELFF
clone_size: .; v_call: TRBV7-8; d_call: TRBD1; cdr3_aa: CASSFWTGEGGYTF